These 27 T cell receptor beta chains were sequenced from one sample in a study of T cell responses to AZD1222 COVID-19 vaccine. Clones were read by immunoSEQ multiplex PCR, and TCRdb kept only the in-frame ones, dropping some. This sample has 90,000 to 120,000 clones; under 95% occur once, and the top ten carry roughly 6%. Sequenced material: peripheral blood, taken 28 days after the second AZD1222 dose. The origin of the receptors is an adult who received the AZD1222 COVID-19 vaccine.

The chain recombines TRBV5-1 with TRBJ2-1, with 8 bases lining up with TRBD1. This CDR3 has 16 amino acids. The J segment lost 9 bases and the V segment lost 4 bases, leaving 15 bases of the junction unmatched. Germline assignment: CDR1 SGHRS and CDR2 YFSETQ. For the CDR3, the DNA is TGCGCCAGCAGCGTGTCCGGGACAGGAAAGTTAGGTGAGCAGTTCTTC. It translates to CASSVSGTGKLGEQFF.

The chain joins TRBV6-6 to TRBJ2-1, with D perhaps TRBD1 or TRBD2 (5 bases each). This CDR3 region has 12 residues. V lost 8 bases, J lost 15 bases, and 20 bases lay in between. CDR1 is MNHNY, CDR2 SVGAGI, per germline (reference sequence). The DNA of the CDR3 is TGTGCCAGCGCGTCAGGGACCTATTTTGGGTTCTTC. As protein: CASASGTYFGFF.

The chain combines TRBV18 with TRBJ2-4, with a tentative D call TRBD1 (6 bases). The CDR3 extends over 15 amino acids. V was clipped by 10 bases and J by 0 bases, with 16 bases between them. CDR1 is KGHSH, CDR2 LQKENI, per germline. CDR3: CANVDSKIAKNIQYF. In nucleotides, the CDR3 is TGTGCCAACGTGGACAGTAAAATAGCCAAAAACATTCAGTACTTC.

The rearrangement uses TRBV7-2 and TRBJ2-3, with TRBD2 matching over 11 bases. V was pared by 3 bases and J by 2 bases, with 4 bases of the junction left unmatched. Germline CDR1 SGHTA, CDR2 FQGNSA. This CDR3 spans 16 amino acids. The CDR3 here is CASSFTSGSITDTQYF. The CDR3 DNA reads TGTGCCAGCAGCTTTACTAGCGGGAGTATCACAGATACGCAGTATTTT.

The rearrangement joins TRBV3-1 (or the pseudogene TRBV3-2) to TRBJ1-2; D call uncertain. CDR1 and CDR2 (germline): LGHDT, YNNKEL (reference sequence). The CDR3 has 16 amino acids. Between the trimmed V and J ends, which lost 1 base and 5 bases, there was a span of 17 bases. The CDR3 loop reads CASSQGRNFMEYGYTF. In nucleotides, the CDR3 is TGTGCCAGCAGCCAAGGCAGAAATTTCATGGAGTATGGCTACACCTTC.

CDR3 DNA: TGTGCCAGCAGGCGAGGGGCGGGGAACACTGAAGCTTTCTTT. This translates into CASRRGAGNTEAFF. The genes are TRBV6-4 and TRBJ1-1, with a tentative D call TRBD1 (5 bases). The CDR3 has 14 amino acids. Germline V gene lookup returns CDR1 MRHNA and CDR2 SNTAGT. Between the trimmed V and J ends, which lost 6 bases and 1 base, there was a span of 12 bases.

The V call is TRBV24-1, the J call TRBJ1-2, with 12 positions matching TRBD1. The CDR3 consists of 13 residues. Looked up from germline, CDR1 is KGHDR and CDR2 is SFDVKD. V dropped 5 bases and J dropped 9; count of bases not matched to a gene: 3. CDR3 bases: TGTGCCACCAGTGGGGACAGGGGGCTAAGCTACACCTTC. Translating gives CATSGDRGLSYTF.

A single count supports this clone. The rearrangement uses TRBV7-9 and TRBJ2-1, with a possible D match to TRBD1 (6 bases). The CDR3 totals 15 residues. Trimming stripped 3 bases from V and 7 bases from J, with 16 bases between. Germline CDR1 reads SEHNR; CDR2 reads FQNEAQ (reference sequence). The CDR3 protein is CASSFRGASTNEQFF. The DNA for the CDR3 is TGTGCCAGCAGCTTCAGGGGAGCGAGTACGAATGAGCAGTTCTTC.

The genes are TRBV7-9 and TRBJ2-7; D may be TRBD1 (6 bases). The CDR3 is 15 residues long. CDR1 and CDR2 from the germline V gene are SEHNR and FQNEAQ (reference sequence). V lost 4 bases and J lost 6, with 19 bases in between. The CDR3 nucleotides read TGTGCCAGCAGCTCCGAAGGTGGGGGCTCCGGCGAGCAGTACTTC. It specifies CASSSEGGGSGEQYF. Looking up the rest from reference TRBV7-9 and TRBJ2-7 gives the full variable domain: DTGVSQNPRHKITKRGQNVTFRCDPISEHNRLYWYRQTLGQGPEFLTYFQNEAQLEKSRLLSDRFSAERPKGSFSTLEIQRTEQGDSAMYLCASSSEGGGSGEQYFGPGTRLTVT.

The chain joins TRBV28 to TRBJ2-4, with D tentatively TRBD2 (6 bases). The CDR3 is made up of 12 amino acids. Germline assignment: CDR1 MDHEN and CDR2 SYDVKM. With 10 bases removed from V and 3 bases from J, the gap between germline ends came to 10 bases. The CDR3 DNA follows: TGTGCCACCCAGGGACTCAAAAACATTCAGTACTTC. This encodes CATQGLKNIQYF. Full variable domain (remainder filled in from reference TRBV28 and TRBJ2-4): DVKVTQSSRYLVKRTGEKVFLECVQDMDHENMFWYRQDPGLGLRLIYFSYDVKMKEKGDIPEGYSVSREKKERFSLILESASTNQTSMYLCATQGLKNIQYFGAGTRLSVL.

V is TRBV6-2 or TRBV6-3 and J is TRBJ2-1, with D perhaps TRBD1 (6 bases). Looked up from germline, CDR1 is MNHEY and CDR2 is SVGEGT. The V and J ends lost 5 bases and 4 bases respectively, with 30 bases between them. This CDR3 has 20 residues. The CDR3 DNA reads TGTGCCAGCAGTAAACAGGGCATCCCGAACTATAACGGGGTTTACAATGAGCAGTTCTTC. This codes for CASSKQGIPNYNGVYNEQFF.

The chain couples TRBV30 to TRBJ2-1, with TRBD2 matching over 7 bases. The trim removed 3 bases at V and 8 bases at J, leaving 13 bases unmatched. From germline, CDR1 is GTSNPN and CDR2 SVGIG (reference sequence). The CDR3 has 15 amino acids. CDR3 in amino acids: CAWRKRGGRGDEQFF. The CDR3 bases are TGTGCCTGGAGGAAGCGGGGCGGGAGAGGCGATGAGCAGTTCTTC.

The chain joins TRBV7-2 to TRBJ2-3; tentatively, D is TRBD2 (6 bases). The CDR3 has 16 residues. V shed 1 base and J shed 3 bases, with 14 bases lying between them. Germline V lookup: CDR1 SGHTA, CDR2 FQGNSA. The CDR3: CASSLVPRRATDTQYF. For the CDR3, the DNA is TGTGCCAGCAGCTTAGTTCCGCGGAGGGCGACAGATACGCAGTATTTT.

This clone was counted a few times. The chain carries TRBV6-2 or TRBV6-3 and TRBJ2-2, with 9 positions matching TRBD1. The CDR3 extends over 15 amino acids. The V and J ends lost 6 bases and 3 bases, in that order; junction bases with no gene match: 5. Germline V gene data show CDR1 as MNHEY and CDR2 as SVGEGT. CDR3 amino acids: CASSSGQGDTGELFF. The CDR3 region has the DNA TGTGCCAGCAGCTCGGGACAGGGAGACACCGGGGAGCTGTTTTTT.

The rearrangement uses TRBV6-2 or TRBV6-3 and TRBJ2-1; D may correspond to TRBD1 or TRBD2 (5 bases each). The V and J ends lost 4 bases and 8 bases respectively, with 15 bases between them. The CDR3 runs 14 residues. The germline V gene has CDR1 MNHEY and CDR2 SVGEGT. CDR3 in DNA: TGTGCCAGCAGTTCCGGGACCGAGGGACATGAGCAGTTCTTC. Protein: CASSSGTEGHEQFF.

The chain carries TRBV28 and TRBJ1-5; TRBD1 matches 7 bases. The CDR3 has 19 residues. CDR1 MDHEN and CDR2 SYDVKM come from the germline V gene. The J segment lost 1 base and the V segment lost 6 bases, leaving 18 bases of the junction unmatched. The CDR3 DNA is TGTGCCAGCAGCCCACCCTTGACAGGGAAGGTGAGAAGCAATCAGCCCCAGCATTTT. It yields the protein CASSPPLTGKVRSNQPQHF.

The J gene is TRBJ1-1, the V gene TRBV14; D ambiguous. The ends were cut back, 1 base at V and 1 base at J, with 10 bases in the middle. Germline lookup yields CDR1 SGHDN and CDR2 FVKESK. This CDR3 has 15 residues. The chain's CDR3 is CASSQVGPTNTEAFF. In DNA form, the CDR3 reads TGTGCCAGCAGCCAAGTAGGACCGACGAACACTGAAGCTTTCTTT.

This clone was found once. The rearrangement links TRBV15 to TRBJ2-7; D might be TRBD2 (5 bases). V was cut by 5 bases and J by 0 bases, with 11 bases left in between. CDR3 length: 14 residues. Germline loops: CDR1 LNHNV, CDR2 YYDKDF (reference sequence). The CDR3 loop is CATSAGGSSYEQYF. DNA of the CDR3: TGTGCCACCAGCGCTGGAGGAAGCTCCTACGAGCAGTACTTC.

This sequence joins TRBV19 and TRBJ2-7, with D possibly being TRBD1 (5 bases). Trimming took 4 bases from V and 2 from J, leaving 18 bases between them. The germline V gene has CDR1 LNHDA and CDR2 SQIVND (reference sequence). This CDR3 contains 16 residues. CDR3 sequence reads: CASSTASGLGPYEQYF. The CDR3 DNA sequence: TGTGCCAGTAGTACAGCCTCAGGGTTAGGTCCCTACGAGCAGTACTTC.

This rearrangement joins TRBV7-9 to TRBJ1-4; TRBD1 is a possible D gene (5 bases). V was pared by 5 bases and J by 2 bases, with 12 bases between. The CDR3 extends over 15 amino acids. The germline CDR1 and CDR2 sequences are SEHNR and FQNEAQ (reference sequence). The CDR3 DNA sequence: TGTGCCAGCAGCCCACCCCAGGGCACTAATGAAAAACTGTTTTTT. This codes for CASSPPQGTNEKLFF.

This clone was seen only once. CDR3 sequence reads: CASSMDRVGSSGNTIYF. DNA of the CDR3: TGTGCCAGCAGCATGGACAGGGTGGGAAGCTCTGGAAACACCATATATTTT. V is TRBV5-5 and J is TRBJ1-3; 8 nucleotides agree with TRBD1. Germline CDR1 is SGHKS and CDR2 is YYEKEE (reference sequence). This CDR3 comprises 17 residues. The trim removed 4 bases at V and 0 bases at J, leaving 9 bases unmatched.

In its sample, this clone was seen once. The chain uses TRBV12-3 or TRBV12-4 and TRBJ1-2; D is uncertain. The CDR3 covers 13 residues. Trimming pared 1 base from V and 8 bases from J, leaving 11 bases between. This chain's CDR3 is CASSLERNGGYTF. In DNA form, the CDR3 reads TGTGCCAGCAGTTTAGAACGGAACGGGGGCTACACCTTC.

The chain combines TRBV12-3 or TRBV12-4 with TRBJ2-7; TRBD1 matches at 11 bases. The V gene end was trimmed by 5 bases and the J gene end by 5 bases; junction bases not matched to a gene: 2. This CDR3 contains 13 residues. The CDR3, as DNA: TGTGCCAGCAGTGGACAGGGGGCCGACGAGCAGTACTTC. Translation gives CASSGQGADEQYF.

The rearrangement joins TRBV6-5 to TRBJ1-3; D call uncertain. CDR1 and CDR2 (germline): MNHEY, SVGAGI. V shed 5 bases and J shed 0 bases, with 8 bases lying between them. The CDR3 extends over 14 amino acids. The CDR3 protein is CASSRVHSGNTIYF. CDR3 DNA sequence: TGTGCCAGCAGTCGGGTCCACTCTGGAAACACCATATATTTT.

The genes are TRBV6-5 and TRBJ2-7; 7 nucleotides match TRBD2. Germline loops: CDR1 MNHEY, CDR2 SVGAGI. CDR3 length: 15 amino acids. J gave up 1 base and V 2 bases, and 5 bases lay outside the gene matches. CDR3 DNA: TGTGCCAGCAGTTACGGGGGGGACTTATCCTACGAGCAGTACTTC. Translating gives CASSYGGDLSYEQYF.

The CDR3 nucleotides are TGTGCCAGCAGTCCGGACATCTCCTACGAGCAGTACTTC. Its protein product is CASSPDISYEQYF. The chain recombines TRBV27 with TRBJ2-7; D might be TRBD1 (5 bases). CDR3 size: 13 residues. In germline, CDR1 is MNHEY, CDR2 SMNVEV (reference sequence). Trimming removed 5 bases from V and 0 bases from J, with 8 bases in between.

The chain has TRBV6-5 and TRBJ2-5; 10 bases align to TRBD2. J lost 5 bases, V lost 9 bases, and 12 bases had no gene match. The CDR3 has 15 amino acids. Germline V gene sequence: CDR1 MNHEY, CDR2 SVGAGI. CDR3 in amino acids: CASYASGGARETQYF. CDR3 DNA: TGTGCCAGTTACGCTAGCGGGGGAGCCAGGGAGACCCAGTACTTC.